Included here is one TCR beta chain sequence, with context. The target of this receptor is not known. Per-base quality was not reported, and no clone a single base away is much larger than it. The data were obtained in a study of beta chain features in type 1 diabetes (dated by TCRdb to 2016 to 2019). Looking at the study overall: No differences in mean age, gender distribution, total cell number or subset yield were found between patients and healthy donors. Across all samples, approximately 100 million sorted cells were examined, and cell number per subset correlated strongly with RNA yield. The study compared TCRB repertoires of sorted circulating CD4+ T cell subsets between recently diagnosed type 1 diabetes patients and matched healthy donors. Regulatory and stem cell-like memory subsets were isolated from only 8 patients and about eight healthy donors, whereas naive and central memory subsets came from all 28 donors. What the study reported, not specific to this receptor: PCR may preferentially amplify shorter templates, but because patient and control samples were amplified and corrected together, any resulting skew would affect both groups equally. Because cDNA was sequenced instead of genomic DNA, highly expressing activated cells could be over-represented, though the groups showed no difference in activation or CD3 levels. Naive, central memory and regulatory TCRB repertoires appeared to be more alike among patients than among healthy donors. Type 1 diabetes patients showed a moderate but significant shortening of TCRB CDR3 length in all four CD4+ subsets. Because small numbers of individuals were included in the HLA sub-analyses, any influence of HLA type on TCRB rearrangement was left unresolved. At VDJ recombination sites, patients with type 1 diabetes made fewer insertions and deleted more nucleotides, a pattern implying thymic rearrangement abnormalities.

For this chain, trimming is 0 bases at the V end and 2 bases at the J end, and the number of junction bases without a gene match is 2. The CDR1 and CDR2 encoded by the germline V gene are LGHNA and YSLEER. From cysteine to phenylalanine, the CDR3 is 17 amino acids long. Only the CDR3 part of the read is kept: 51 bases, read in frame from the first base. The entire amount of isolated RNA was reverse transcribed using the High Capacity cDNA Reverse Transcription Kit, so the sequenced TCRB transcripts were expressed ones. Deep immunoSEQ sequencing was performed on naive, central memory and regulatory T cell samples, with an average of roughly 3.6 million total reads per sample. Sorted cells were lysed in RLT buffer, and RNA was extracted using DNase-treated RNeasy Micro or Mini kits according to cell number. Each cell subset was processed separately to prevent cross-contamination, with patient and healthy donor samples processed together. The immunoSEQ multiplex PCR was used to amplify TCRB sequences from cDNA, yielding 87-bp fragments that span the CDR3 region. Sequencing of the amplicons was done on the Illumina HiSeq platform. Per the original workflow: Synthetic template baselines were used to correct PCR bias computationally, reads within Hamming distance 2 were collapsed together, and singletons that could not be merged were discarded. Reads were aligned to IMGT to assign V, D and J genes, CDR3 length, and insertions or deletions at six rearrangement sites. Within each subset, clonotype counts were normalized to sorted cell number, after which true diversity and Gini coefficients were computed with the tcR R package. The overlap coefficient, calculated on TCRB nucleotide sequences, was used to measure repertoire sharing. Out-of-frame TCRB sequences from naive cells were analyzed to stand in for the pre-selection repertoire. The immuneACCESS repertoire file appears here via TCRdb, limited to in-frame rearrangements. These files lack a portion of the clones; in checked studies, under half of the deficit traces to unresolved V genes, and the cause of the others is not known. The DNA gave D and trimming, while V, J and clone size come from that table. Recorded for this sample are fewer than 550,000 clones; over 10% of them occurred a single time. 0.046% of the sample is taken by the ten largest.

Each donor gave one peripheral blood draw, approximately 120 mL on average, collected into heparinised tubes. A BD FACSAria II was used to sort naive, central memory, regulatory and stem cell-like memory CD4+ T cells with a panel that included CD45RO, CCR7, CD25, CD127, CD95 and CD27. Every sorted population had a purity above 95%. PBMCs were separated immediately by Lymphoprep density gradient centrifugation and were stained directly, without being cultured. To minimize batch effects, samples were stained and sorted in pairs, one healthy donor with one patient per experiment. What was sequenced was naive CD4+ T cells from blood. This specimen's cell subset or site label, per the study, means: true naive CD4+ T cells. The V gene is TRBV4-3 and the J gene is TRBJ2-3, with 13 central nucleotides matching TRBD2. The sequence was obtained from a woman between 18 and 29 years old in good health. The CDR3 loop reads CASSQEGLAGATDTQYF. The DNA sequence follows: TGCGCCAGCAGCCAAGAAGGACTAGCGGGAGCCACAGATACGCAGTATTTT.